Listed below are T cell receptor beta chains from one sample, sequenced in a study of T cells in Graves' hyperthyroidism and ophthalmopathy. TCRdb used MiXCR to reprocess the multiplex PCR reads, holding one entry per CDR3 protein. Of 600,000 to 800,000 distinct CDR3 sequences listed, roughly a third are singletons. Sequencing was carried out using blood. The receptor set was obtained from a woman in her thirties or forties with Graves' hyperthyroidism. CDR3s include the opening cysteine and the closing phenylalanine or tryptophan.

TRBV10-3,CASKENRGTEAFF
TRBV7-8,CASSGQGAKEKLFF
TRBV28,CASSFDKGVDTEAFF
TRBV10-3,CAIRPGGRTNEKLFF
TRBV7-8,CASSSGLNYEQYF
TRBV7-2,CASSSRGLVATGELFF
TRBV20-1,CSASSGQGSTEAFF
TRBV7-2,CASSVSPSGGPNEQFF
TRBV7-2,CASSLAGLVVYEQYF
TRBV30,CAWTSGSYEQYF
TRBV6-4,CASRGSNTEAFF
TRBV5-1,CASSPEQGLGVGYTF
TRBV20-1,CSARTDPNQPQHF
TRBV11-3,CASSRPPGLNTEAFF
TRBV5-1,CASSSEGRENQPQHF
TRBV10-3,CAISESRASGSGGETQYF
TRBV5-2,CASNALPGQGYYEQYF
TRBV7-2,CASSLTPLRGFNEQYF
TRBV6-2/TRBV6-3,CATTDNYGYTF
TRBV11-2,CAISGSGTGGQSPLHF
TRBV7-9,CASSHLPDRGSYGYTF
TRBV29-1,CSVEPRGLRGYTF
TRBV4-3,CASSLTRLPPYEQYF
TRBV19,CASSKKGRGQGNTGELFF
TRBV6-5,CASSYQGEGPSETQYF
TRBV7-2,CASSLVPEKLFF
TRBV25-1,CASSKGQGSYGYTF
TRBV25-1,CAFRQSTDTQYF
TRBV15,CATSRVSGTVMNTEAFF
TRBV11-2,CASRRRLGQAQETQYF
TRBV12-3/TRBV12-4,CASSLERLHYEQYF
TRBV27,CASSSLSNEKLFF
TRBV12-3/TRBV12-4,CASSSQGIDQPQHF
TRBV3-1,CASSLGGPESDQPQHF
TRBV7-9,CASSGERTEAFF
TRBV7-2,CASSQGEANEKLFF
TRBV7-9,CARGPGELFF
TRBV2,CADRGEFKDTQYF
TRBV11-3,CASSSSGTEEGYTF